Listed below are T cell receptor beta chains from one sample, sequenced in a study of blood T cell repertoires in COVID-19. Generated by immunoSEQ multiplex PCR, the TCRdb table keeps only in-frame clones and is missing some. This table holds fewer than 110,000 clones, 88% found once. Sequencing was carried out using peripheral blood. The receptors here all came from a human donor in a cohort sampled during active COVID-19. CDR3s include the opening cysteine and the closing phenylalanine or tryptophan. Fields, in order: CDR3 DNA, CDR3 protein, V gene, J gene, D gene, clone size. D genes are given only for firm matches. Part of the rows lack a size; the others show once, few, many or a class for expanded clones.

cdr3_nt: TGCAGCGTGCAGGGACAAGAATCCTACGAGCAGTACTTC
cdr3_aa: CSVQGQESYEQYF
v_call: TRBV29-1
j_call: TRBJ2-7
d_call: -
clone_size: -

cdr3_nt: TGTGCCAGTAGTTCCGGATACAGGGGCCAGCATTTT
cdr3_aa: CASSSGYRGQHF
v_call: TRBV19
j_call: TRBJ1-5
d_call: TRBD1
clone_size: -

cdr3_nt: TGCAGCGTTGAAGGGGCTATCCGGAGCACAGATACGCAGTATTTT
cdr3_aa: CSVEGAIRSTDTQYF
v_call: TRBV29-1
j_call: TRBJ2-3
d_call: -
clone_size: -

cdr3_nt: TGTGCCAGCAGTTTCTCTAGCGGGAGGGTTGGCTACAATGAGCAGTTCTTC
cdr3_aa: CASSFSSGRVGYNEQFF
v_call: TRBV27
j_call: TRBJ2-1
d_call: TRBD2
clone_size: -

cdr3_nt: TGCGCCAGCAGAGACAGGGCGGGGAACACTGAAGCTTTCTTT
cdr3_aa: CASRDRAGNTEAFF
v_call: TRBV5-1
j_call: TRBJ1-1
d_call: TRBD1
clone_size: -

cdr3_nt: TGTGCCAGCAGTTACCTCGACAGATTCTACAATGAGCAGTTCTTC
cdr3_aa: CASSYLDRFYNEQFF
v_call: TRBV6-5
j_call: TRBJ2-1
d_call: -
clone_size: once

cdr3_nt: TGTGCCAGCAGTTTCGGGACAGGCACTTATGGCTACACCTTC
cdr3_aa: CASSFGTGTYGYTF
v_call: TRBV27
j_call: TRBJ1-2
d_call: TRBD1
clone_size: -

cdr3_nt: TGCAGCGTTTCAAAGAGGGCCTATGGCTACACCTTC
cdr3_aa: CSVSKRAYGYTF
v_call: TRBV29-1
j_call: TRBJ1-2
d_call: -
clone_size: -

cdr3_nt: TGTGCCTGGAATACCAATCGGTATGGCTACACCTTC
cdr3_aa: CAWNTNRYGYTF
v_call: TRBV30
j_call: TRBJ1-2
d_call: -
clone_size: -

cdr3_nt: TGTGCCAGCAGTGAGACAGGGCCGGCTACCTACAATGAGCAGTTCTTC
cdr3_aa: CASSETGPATYNEQFF
v_call: TRBV28
j_call: TRBJ2-1
d_call: TRBD1
clone_size: -

cdr3_nt: TGTGCCAGCTCACCGATGGAGGGCCCTAACTATGGCTACACCTTC
cdr3_aa: CASSPMEGPNYGYTF
v_call: TRBV18
j_call: TRBJ1-2
d_call: -
clone_size: -

cdr3_nt: TGCGCCAGCAGCCCCCGGACAGGGGATCACACTGAAGCTTTCTTT
cdr3_aa: CASSPRTGDHTEAFF
v_call: TRBV5-1
j_call: TRBJ1-1
d_call: TRBD1
clone_size: -

cdr3_nt: TGTGCCAGCAGCTCAGGGCTAGCGGGAGTCGGCGAGCAGTTCTTC
cdr3_aa: CASSSGLAGVGEQFF
v_call: TRBV3-1/TRBV3-2
j_call: TRBJ2-1
d_call: TRBD2
clone_size: -

cdr3_nt: TGTGCCAGCAGCTTGGGACAGCTCCCAACCCACGAGCAGTACTTC
cdr3_aa: CASSLGQLPTHEQYF
v_call: TRBV11-2
j_call: TRBJ2-7
d_call: TRBD1
clone_size: -

cdr3_nt: TGTGCCAGCAACACCGGGACAGGGATGTCAGATACGCAGTATTTT
cdr3_aa: CASNTGTGMSDTQYF
v_call: TRBV6-5
j_call: TRBJ2-3
d_call: TRBD1
clone_size: -

cdr3_nt: TGCGCCAGCAGCGTAAACCGGGACAGGGTCGGTGGCTACACCTTC
cdr3_aa: CASSVNRDRVGGYTF
v_call: TRBV5-1
j_call: TRBJ1-2
d_call: TRBD1
clone_size: -